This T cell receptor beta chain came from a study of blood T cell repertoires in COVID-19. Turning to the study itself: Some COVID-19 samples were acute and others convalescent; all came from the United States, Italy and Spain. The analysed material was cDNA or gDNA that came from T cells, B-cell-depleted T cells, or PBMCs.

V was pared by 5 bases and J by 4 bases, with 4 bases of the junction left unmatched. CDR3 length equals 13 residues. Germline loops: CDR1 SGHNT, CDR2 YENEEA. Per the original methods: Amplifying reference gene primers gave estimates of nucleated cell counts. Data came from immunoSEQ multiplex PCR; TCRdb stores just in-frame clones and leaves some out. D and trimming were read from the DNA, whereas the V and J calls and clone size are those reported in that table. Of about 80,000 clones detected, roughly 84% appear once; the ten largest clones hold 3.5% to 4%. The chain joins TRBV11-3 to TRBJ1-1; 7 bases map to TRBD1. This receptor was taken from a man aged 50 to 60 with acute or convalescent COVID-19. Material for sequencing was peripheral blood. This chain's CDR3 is CASSRQGGTEAFF. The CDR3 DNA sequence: TGTGCCAGCAGCAGACAGGGCGGCACTGAAGCTTTCTTT.